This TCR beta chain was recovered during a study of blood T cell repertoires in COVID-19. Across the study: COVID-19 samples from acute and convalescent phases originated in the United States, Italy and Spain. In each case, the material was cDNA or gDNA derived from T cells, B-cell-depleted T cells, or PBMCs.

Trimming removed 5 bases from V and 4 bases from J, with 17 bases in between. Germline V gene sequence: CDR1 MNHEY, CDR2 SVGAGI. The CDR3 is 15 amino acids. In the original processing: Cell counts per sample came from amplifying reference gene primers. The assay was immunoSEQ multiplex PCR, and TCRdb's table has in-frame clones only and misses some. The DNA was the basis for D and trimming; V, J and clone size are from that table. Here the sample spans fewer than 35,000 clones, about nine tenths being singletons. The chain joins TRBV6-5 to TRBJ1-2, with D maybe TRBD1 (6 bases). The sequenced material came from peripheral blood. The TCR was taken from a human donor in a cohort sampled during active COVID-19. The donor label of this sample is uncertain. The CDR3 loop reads CASSPRRGAFYGYTF. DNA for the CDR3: TGTGCCAGCAGTCCACGCCGGGGGGCCTTCTATGGCTACACCTTC.